This T cell receptor (beta chain) was identified during a study of blood T cell repertoires in COVID-19. V shed 5 bases and J shed 4 bases, with 12 bases lying between them. This CDR3 contains 14 residues. Germline lookup yields CDR1 KGHSH and CDR2 LQKENI. Assay used: immunoSEQ multiplex PCR; TCRdb lists only in-frame clones, some missing. The sample carries fewer than 120,000 clones, 75% to 85% recorded once. The material sequenced was peripheral blood. This TCR was recovered from a woman aged 55 to 70 with acute or convalescent COVID-19. The rearrangement uses TRBV18 and TRBJ1-5; D uncertain. CDR3 nucleotide sequence: TGTGCCAGCTCATTTGAGGGAGGGAATCAGCCCCAGCATTTT. Protein: CASSFEGGNQPQHF.